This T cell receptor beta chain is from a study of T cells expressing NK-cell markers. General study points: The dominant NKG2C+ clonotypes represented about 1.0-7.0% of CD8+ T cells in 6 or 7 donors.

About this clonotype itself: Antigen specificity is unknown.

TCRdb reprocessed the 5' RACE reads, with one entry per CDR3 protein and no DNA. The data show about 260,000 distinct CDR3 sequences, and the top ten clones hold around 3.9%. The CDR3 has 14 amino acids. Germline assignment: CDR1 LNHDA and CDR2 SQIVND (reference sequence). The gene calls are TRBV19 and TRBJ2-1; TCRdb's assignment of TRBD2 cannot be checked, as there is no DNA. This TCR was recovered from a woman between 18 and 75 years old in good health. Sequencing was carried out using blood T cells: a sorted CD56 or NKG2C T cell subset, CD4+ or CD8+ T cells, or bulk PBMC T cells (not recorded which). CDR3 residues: CASSMASGRYEQFF. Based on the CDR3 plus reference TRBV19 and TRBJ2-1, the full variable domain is DGGITQSPKYLFRKEGQNVTLSCEQNLNHDAMYWYRQDPGQGLRLIYYSQIVNDFQKGDIAEGYSVSREKKESFPLTVTSAQKNPTAFYLCASSMASGRYEQFFGPGTRLTVL.